The present TCR beta chain was sequenced within a study of T cell responses to AZD1222 COVID-19 vaccine. Germline CDR1 and CDR2: MDHEN and SYDVKM. CDR3 size: 13 residues. V dropped 5 bases and J dropped 7; count of bases not matched to a gene: 4. Sequencing was performed with immunoSEQ multiplex PCR; in TCRdb, only in-frame clones are kept and a portion is missing. The sample contains about 120,000 clones, about 88% of which appear only once. The receptor was isolated from an adult who received the AZD1222 COVID-19 vaccine. The V gene is TRBV28, the J gene TRBJ1-5, with TRBD1 identical over 8 bases. The starting material was peripheral blood, obtained 28 days after the second AZD1222 dose. CDR3: CASSLGTGQPQHF. The CDR3 bases are TGTGCCAGCAGTCTTGGGACAGGACAGCCCCAGCATTTT.